This T cell receptor beta chain was profiled in a study of PD-1 blockade in mismatch repair-deficient tumors. General study findings and limits: After pembrolizumab, tumor-resident clones rose rapidly, then generally contracted before radiologic responses.

Per germline, CDR1 WSHSY and CDR2 SAAADI. This CDR3 contains 16 residues. V lost 2 bases, J lost 3 bases, and 15 bases lay in between. The TCR-sequenced patients were three responders to pembrolizumab. Measured with immunoSEQ multiplex PCR; TCRdb has only the in-frame clones, and not every one. The table shows about 120,000 clones, with 88% occurring only once. As concerns this clone: The antigen remains undetermined.

This sequence joins TRBV10-2 and TRBJ2-3; D is uncertain. The source of this sequence is an adult with mismatch repair-deficient cancer. The source material was peripheral blood, sampled approximately 70 weeks after starting pembrolizumab. CDR3 sequence (DNA): TGCGCCAGCAGTGAGAAGAAGTTGAGTGGGACAGATACGCAGTATTTT. It is translated as CASSEKKLSGTDTQYF.